Presented here are 11 T cell receptor beta chains from one specimen sequenced in a study of monozygotic twins with inflammatory bowel disease. TCRdb reprocessed the 5' RACE reads and keeps a single row for each CDR3 protein, giving no DNA. The sample's table shows approximately 390,000 distinct CDR3 sequences. The sample consisted of blood. The receptors originated from a human donor with ulcerative colitis or Crohn's disease, or a healthy co-twin of an affected twin (not recorded which).

This chain joins TRBV29-1 and TRBJ2-3; TCRdb names TRBD2, which stays unverified in the absence of DNA. Germline lookup yields CDR1 SQVTM and CDR2 ANQGSEA. The CDR3 extends over 14 amino acids. CDR3 in amino acids: CSVDLAGGGDTQYF.

The chain employs TRBV20-1 and TRBJ2-7. The germline V gene encodes CDR1 DFQATT and CDR2 SNEGSKA (reference sequence). The CDR3 is made up of 15 amino acids. The CDR3: CSAGERSLVSYEQYF.

The rearrangement joins TRBV10-2 to TRBJ2-5. The CDR3 loop spans 13 amino acids. Germline CDR1 and CDR2: WSHSY and SAAADI. The CDR3 protein is CASSESVGETQYF.

The chain is built from TRBV28 and TRBJ2-1; TCRdb's D gene call, TRBD2, goes unchecked for lack of DNA. CDR1 and CDR2 from the germline V gene are MDHEN and SYDVKM. The CDR3 consists of 15 residues. CDR3 protein: CASSLSGLDHNEQFF.

The genes are TRBV5-4 and TRBJ2-2; TCRdb designates TRBD2, a call that cannot be tested without DNA. From germline, CDR1 is SGHNT and CDR2 YYREEE (reference sequence). There are 18 residues in the CDR3. This CDR3 reads CASSGPLAGGTNTGELFF.

J is TRBJ1-1 and V is TRBV11-2; TCRdb names TRBD1, which stays unverified in the absence of DNA. The CDR3 is made up of 13 amino acids. Germline V gives CDR1 SGHAT, CDR2 FQNNGV. CDR3 sequence: CASSLTTGTEAFF.

V is TRBV6-2 or TRBV6-3 and J is TRBJ2-1; the D gene TCRdb calls, TRBD2, cannot be checked with no DNA. The germline gives CDR1 MNHEY, CDR2 SVGEGT. The CDR3 sequence is 22 residues long. The CDR3 sequence: CASSYSIASQTRTSGRIHEQFF.

This rearrangement joins TRBV20-1 to TRBJ2-3; TCRdb's D call, TRBD1, is unchecked because there is no DNA. Germline V lookup: CDR1 DFQATT, CDR2 SNEGSKA (reference sequence). This CDR3 region has 13 residues. The CDR3 spells CSRGGAGTDTQYF.

The chain combines TRBV1 with TRBJ1-1; the D call from TCRdb, TRBD1, cannot be confirmed without DNA. TRBV1 is labeled a pseudogene. There are 18 residues in the CDR3. CDR3: CTSSQDHESGGGHTEAFF.

V and J are TRBV29-1 and TRBJ2-1; the D gene TCRdb calls, TRBD2, cannot be checked with no DNA. CDR1 is SQVTM and CDR2 is ANQGSEA in the germline V gene. CDR3 length: 18 amino acids. The CDR3 is CSMGLAGGPAGIYNEQFF.

CDR3 amino acids: CASKRVNNEQFF. This chain connects TRBV6-2 or TRBV6-3 to TRBJ2-1; TCRdb's assignment of TRBD2 cannot be checked, as there is no DNA. The CDR3 contains 12 residues. Germline CDR1 MNHEY, CDR2 SVGEGT.